These 2 T cell receptor beta chains were sequenced from one sample in a study of T cell responses to AZD1222 COVID-19 vaccine. Clones were read by immunoSEQ multiplex PCR, and TCRdb kept only the in-frame ones, dropping some. The sample includes about 140,000 clones, over 65% of them seen just once. This specimen was peripheral blood, taken on day 0 of AZD1222 vaccination. Receptors originate from an adult in good health.

The chain uses TRBV4-2 and TRBJ2-6; possibly TRBD1 for D (5 bases). This CDR3 region has 17 residues. The V end lost 1 base, the J end lost 0 bases, and 10 bases lay between the germline ends. Germline CDR1 and CDR2: LGHNA and YNFKEQ. In DNA form, the CDR3 reads TGTGCCAGCAGCCAAGTACAGGCGACCTCTGGGGCCAACGTCCTGACTTTC. It is translated as CASSQVQATSGANVLTF.

This chain connects TRBV7-8 to TRBJ2-7; possible D gene TRBD2, 6 bases. CDR1 and CDR2 (germline): SGHVS, FQNEAQ. The germline V and J ends were trimmed by 2 bases and 6 bases, with 14 bases remaining between them. The CDR3 is made up of 14 amino acids. This CDR3 reads CASSLTRSEGEQYF. Written as DNA, the CDR3 is TGTGCCAGCAGCTTAACGAGGTCGGAGGGCGAGCAGTACTTC. The whole variable domain, filled in from reference TRBV7-8 and TRBJ2-7, reads GAGVSQSPRYKVAKRGQDVALRCDPISGHVSLFWYQQALGQGPEFLTYFQNEAQLDKSGLPSDRFFAERPEGSVSTLKIQRTQQEDSAVYLCASSLTRSEGEQYFGPGTRLTVT.